What follows is one T cell receptor (beta chain) and its context. What it binds is not known. Trimming cost V 5 bases and J 2 bases; bases outside gene matches: 5. This CDR3 comprises 15 residues. Germline values: CDR1 MNHEY, CDR2 SMNVEV (reference sequence). The sample originates from a study of graft-versus-host responses after intestinal transplantation. Study as a whole: Anti-thymocyte globulin induction was given to all recipients, followed by tacrolimus and steroids for 2 to 3 years. Study-level findings and limits: When patients had graft-donor T cell macrochimerism, their allografts held high graft-versus-host to host-versus-graft clonal ratios.

Assay: immunoSEQ multiplex PCR; the TCRdb copy retains only in-frame clones and omits some. Found here are around 70,000 clones, around 90% of them singletons; the top ten hold nearly 2.5%. The rearrangement joins TRBV27 to TRBJ2-3; 9 bases fit TRBD1. The sequence was obtained from a human donor who received an intestinal transplant. The specimen comprised unstimulated CD8+ T cells sorted from spleen or lymph node cells, sampled before intestinal transplant. The CDR3 spells CASSVQGADTDTQYF. The CDR3 region has the DNA TGTGCCAGCAGTGTACAGGGGGCAGACACAGATACGCAGTATTTT.